The 10 T cell receptor beta chains below all came from one sample that was sequenced in a study of blood T cell repertoires in COVID-19. Repertoires were generated with immunoSEQ multiplex PCR, while TCRdb's copy carries only in-frame clones and drops some. Counted here are 150,000 to 200,000 clones, around 87% occurring once; the ten biggest clones make up roughly 2.5%. The sample comprised peripheral blood. These receptors were collected from a man in his forties or fifties with active or convalescent COVID-19.

The sample holds one count of this clone. The rearrangement uses TRBV4-2 and TRBJ1-6; D is unresolved. The V end lost 4 bases, the J end lost 7 bases, and 8 bases lay between the germline ends. The CDR3 runs 13 residues. Germline lookup yields CDR1 LGHNA and CDR2 YNFKEQ. The CDR3: CASSRVENSPLHF. The CDR3 coding sequence is TGTGCCAGCAGCCGTGTAGAGAATTCACCCCTCCACTTT.

This sequence joins TRBV18 and TRBJ1-3; no clear D gene. Germline V gene data show CDR1 as KGHSH and CDR2 as LQKENI. V was shortened by 3 bases and J by 0 bases, with 12 bases between the two germline ends. This CDR3 has 16 amino acids. The CDR3 DNA follows: TGTGCCAGCTCACCTAACTTGTCAAGCTCTGGAAACACCATATATTTT. Protein: CASSPNLSSSGNTIYF.

The chain joins TRBV19 to TRBJ2-7; tentatively, D is TRBD1 (5 bases). V was shortened by 6 bases and J by 4 bases, with 16 bases between the two germline ends. The CDR3 is 14 amino acids. CDR1 is LNHDA, CDR2 SQIVND, per germline (reference sequence). DNA for the CDR3: TGTGCCAGTAGCCCCCAGGGCAGGGAATACGAGCAGTACTTC. It codes for CASSPQGREYEQYF.

This chain connects TRBV7-2 to TRBJ1-5; D remains ambiguous. CDR1 and CDR2 (germline): SGHTA, FQGNSA. Trimming stripped 1 base from V and 5 bases from J, with 9 bases between. The CDR3 has 14 residues. The CDR3 DNA reads as TGTGCCAGCAGCTTAGAAGCCGGGTATCAGCCCCAGCATTTT. Its translation is CASSLEAGYQPQHF.

The chain has TRBV6-5 and TRBJ1-6; D unresolved. CDR3 length: 12 amino acids. Germline V lookup: CDR1 MNHEY, CDR2 SVGAGI. Between the trimmed V and J ends, which lost 3 bases and 6 bases, there was a span of 3 bases. The CDR3 DNA follows: TGTGCCAGCAGTTATATTAATTCACCCCTCCACTTT. Its translation: CASSYINSPLHF.

The chain carries TRBV6-6 and TRBJ2-7, with 8 bases matching TRBD1. Germline-derived CDR1 and CDR2 are MNHNY and SVGAGI (reference sequence). The CDR3 contains 15 residues. V shed 6 bases and J 1 base; nucleotides not matched to a gene: 8. The CDR3 region has the DNA TGTGCCAGCAGCCCCCGGGACAGGATATCCTACGAGCAGTACTTC. It is translated as CASSPRDRISYEQYF.

This chain uses TRBV7-2 with TRBJ2-4; D remains unclear. Germline CDR1 is SGHTA and CDR2 is FQGNSA. This CDR3 has 14 residues. Trimming removed 1 base at V and 2 bases at J, with 6 bases between. This chain's CDR3 is CASSLGLTKNIQYF. CDR3 sequence (DNA): TGTGCCAGCAGCTTAGGACTTACCAAAAACATTCAGTACTTC.

The chain has TRBV27 and TRBJ1-2; maybe TRBD1 (6 bases). There are 15 residues in the CDR3. Trimming took off 5 bases at V and 8 bases at J, with 21 bases between the two ends. CDR1 MNHEY and CDR2 SMNVEV come from the germline V gene (reference sequence). DNA of the CDR3: TGTGCCAGCAGTACCATGGGACACGCAGAAGGGGGCTACACCTTC. It encodes CASSTMGHAEGGYTF.

This chain joins TRBV5-5 and TRBJ1-3, with a tentative D call TRBD1 (6 bases). Germline CDR1 reads SGHKS; CDR2 reads YYEKEE (reference sequence). The CDR3 consists of 17 residues. V shed 0 bases and J shed 0 bases, with 13 bases lying between them. CDR3 in DNA: TGTGCCAGCAGCTTGGGCCAAACAGGGTTCTCTGGAAACACCATATATTTT. Protein sequence: CASSLGQTGFSGNTIYF.

V is TRBV7-2 and J is TRBJ2-5, with 9 bases that match TRBD1. There are 16 residues in the CDR3. The J segment lost 5 bases and the V segment lost 2 bases, leaving 9 bases of the junction unmatched. Germline values: CDR1 SGHTA, CDR2 FQGNSA. DNA for the CDR3: TGTGCCAGCAGCTTAAACGCCCGACAGGGGGGGGAGACCCAGTACTTC. Protein product: CASSLNARQGGETQYF.